Below are 2 T cell receptor beta chains sequenced from a single sample in a study of type 1 regulatory T cells. These TCRs' antigens remain unknown. TCRdb processed the reads anew with MiXCR; each CDR3 protein has one entry. The sample records about 74,000 distinct CDR3 sequences, around 63% being singletons. Material: cultured T cells, either the whole culture or a sorted T cell fraction (not recorded which). Subset noted: Tr1-enriched cell product generated in vitro against host alloantigens. Receptors were obtained from a human donor in good health.

The chain carries TRBV20-1 and TRBJ2-4, with TRBD1 matching over 8 bases. V lost 7 bases to trimming and J lost 6 bases; unmatched junction nucleotides: 8. The CDR3 extends over 13 amino acids. The germline CDR1 and CDR2 sequences are DFQATT and SNEGSKA (reference sequence). CDR3 region: CSVQDRVGNIQYF. As DNA, the CDR3 is TGCAGTGTTCAGGACAGGGTAGGAAACATTCAGTACTTC.

The V gene is TRBV24-1, the J gene TRBJ2-3, with D possibly TRBD2 on 6 matching bases. The CDR3 has 16 amino acids. Between the trimmed V and J ends, which lost 3 bases and 3 bases, there was a span of 15 bases. The V gene's germline CDR1 is KGHDR and CDR2 SFDVKD. In nucleotides, the CDR3 is TGTGCCACCAGTGATCGAGCGGGCCGGGTAACAGATACGCAGTATTTT. Translated: CATSDRAGRVTDTQYF.